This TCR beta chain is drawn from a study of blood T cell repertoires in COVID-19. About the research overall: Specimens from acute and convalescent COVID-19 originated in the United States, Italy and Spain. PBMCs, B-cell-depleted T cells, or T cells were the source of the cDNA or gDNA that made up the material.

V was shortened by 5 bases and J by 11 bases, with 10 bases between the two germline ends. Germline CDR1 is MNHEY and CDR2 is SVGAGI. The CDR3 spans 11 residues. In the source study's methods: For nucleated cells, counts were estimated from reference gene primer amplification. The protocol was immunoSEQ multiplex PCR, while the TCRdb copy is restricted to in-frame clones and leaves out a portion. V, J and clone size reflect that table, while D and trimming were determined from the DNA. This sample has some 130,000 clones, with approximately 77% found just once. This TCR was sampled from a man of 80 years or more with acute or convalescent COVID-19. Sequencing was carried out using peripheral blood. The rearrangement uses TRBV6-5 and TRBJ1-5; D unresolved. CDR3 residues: CASSNEATQHF. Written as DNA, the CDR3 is TGTGCCAGCAGTAATGAAGCAACCCAGCATTTT.